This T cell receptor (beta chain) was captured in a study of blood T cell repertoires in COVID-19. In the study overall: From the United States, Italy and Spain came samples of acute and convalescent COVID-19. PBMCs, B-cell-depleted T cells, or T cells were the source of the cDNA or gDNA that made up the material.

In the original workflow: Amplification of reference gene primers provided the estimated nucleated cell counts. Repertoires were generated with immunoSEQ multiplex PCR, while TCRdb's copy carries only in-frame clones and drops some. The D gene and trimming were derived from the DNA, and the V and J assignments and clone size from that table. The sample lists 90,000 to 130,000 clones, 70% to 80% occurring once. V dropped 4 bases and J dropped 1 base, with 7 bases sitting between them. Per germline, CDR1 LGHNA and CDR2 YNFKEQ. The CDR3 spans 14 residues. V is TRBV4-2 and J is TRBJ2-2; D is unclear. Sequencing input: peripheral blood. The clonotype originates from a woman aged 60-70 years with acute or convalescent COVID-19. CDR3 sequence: CASSLRLNTGELFF. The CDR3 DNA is TGTGCCAGCAGCCTCAGACTGAACACCGGGGAGCTGTTTTTT.